This T cell receptor beta chain was captured by sequencing in a study of blood T cell repertoires in COVID-19. About the study: From T cells, B-cell-depleted T cells, or PBMCs came the material, which was cDNA or gDNA.

Measured with immunoSEQ multiplex PCR; TCRdb has only the in-frame clones, and not every one. The table has 200,000 to 250,000 clones, around 87% seen once. This receptor was obtained from a man aged 55 to 69 with acute or convalescent COVID-19. Specimen: peripheral blood.

CDR3 coding DNA: TGTGCCAGCAGTACGCGGGGGGGCCGCGCAGATACGCAGTATTTT. Its translation: CASSTRGGRADTQYF. This sequence joins TRBV2 and TRBJ2-3; TRBD2 matches at 9 bases. This CDR3 is built from 15 residues. Germline V gene lookup returns CDR1 SNHLY and CDR2 FYNNEI. The junction had 7 bases not matched to a gene; V was cut back by 5 bases and J by 4 bases. The variable domain in full, with the rest retrieved from reference TRBV2 and TRBJ2-3, is EPEVTQTPSHQVTQMGQEVILRCVPISNHLYFYWYRQILGQKVEFLVSFYNNEISEKSEIFDDQFSVERPDGSNFTLKIRSTKLEDSAMYFCASSTRGGRADTQYFGPGTRLTVL.